This T cell receptor beta chain stems from a study of cytomegalovirus exposure and HLA in healthy donors. CDR1 is SGHAT and CDR2 is FQNNGV in the germline V gene. The V segment lost 5 bases and the J segment 11 bases; nucleotides outside the gene matches: 6. This CDR3 spans 12 amino acids. A multiplex PCR was run with 60 Vbeta primers and 13 Jbeta primers. The repertoire was sequenced with immunoSEQ multiplex PCR; TCRdb's copy has only in-frame clones and lacks some. This table lists approximately 150,000 clones. The sequenced sample consisted of PBMCs. This chain links TRBV11-2 with TRBJ1-2, with TRBD1 identical over 9 bases. This receptor was obtained from a male donor in good health and CMV-seronegative. The CDR3 protein is CASSPGQGRYTF. The CDR3, as DNA: TGTGCCAGCAGCCCGGGACAGGGAAGATACACCTTC.